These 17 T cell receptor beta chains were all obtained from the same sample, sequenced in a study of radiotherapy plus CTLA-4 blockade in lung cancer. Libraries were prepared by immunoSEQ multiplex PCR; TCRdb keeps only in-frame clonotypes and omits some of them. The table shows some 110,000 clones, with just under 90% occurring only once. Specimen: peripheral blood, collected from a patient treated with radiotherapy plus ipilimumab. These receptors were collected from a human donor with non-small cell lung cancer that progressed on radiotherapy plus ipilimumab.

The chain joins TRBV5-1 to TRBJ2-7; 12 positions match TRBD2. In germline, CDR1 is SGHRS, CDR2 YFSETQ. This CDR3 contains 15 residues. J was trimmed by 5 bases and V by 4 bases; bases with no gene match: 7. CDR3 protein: CASSPGLAGPDEQYF. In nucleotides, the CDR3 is TGCGCCAGCAGCCCAGGACTAGCGGGACCCGACGAGCAGTACTTC.

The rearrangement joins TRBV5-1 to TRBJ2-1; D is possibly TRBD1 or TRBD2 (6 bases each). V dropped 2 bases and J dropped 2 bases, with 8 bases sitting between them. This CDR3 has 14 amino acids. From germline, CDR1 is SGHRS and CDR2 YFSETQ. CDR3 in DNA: TGCGCCAGCAGCTTCCGGGGGCCCTACAATGAGCAGTTCTTC. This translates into CASSFRGPYNEQFF.

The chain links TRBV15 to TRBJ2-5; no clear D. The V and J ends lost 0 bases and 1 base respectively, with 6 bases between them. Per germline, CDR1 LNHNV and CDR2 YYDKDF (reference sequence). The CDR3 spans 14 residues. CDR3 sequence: CATSRDNSQETQYF. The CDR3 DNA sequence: TGTGCCACCAGCAGAGATAACAGCCAAGAGACCCAGTACTTC.

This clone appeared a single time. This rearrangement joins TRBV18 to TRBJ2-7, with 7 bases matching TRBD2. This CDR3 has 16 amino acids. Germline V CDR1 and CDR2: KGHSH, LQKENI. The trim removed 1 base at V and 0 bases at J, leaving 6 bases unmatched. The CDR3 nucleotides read TGTGCCAGCTCACCACTGGTGGGAGGGATCTCCTACGAGCAGTACTTC. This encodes CASSPLVGGISYEQYF. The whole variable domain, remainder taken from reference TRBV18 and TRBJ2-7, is NAGVMQNPRHLVRRRGQEARLRCSPMKGHSHVYWYRQLPEEGLKFMVYLQKENIIDESGMPKERFSAEFPKEGPSILRIQQVVRGDSAAYFCASSPLVGGISYEQYFGPGTRLTVT.

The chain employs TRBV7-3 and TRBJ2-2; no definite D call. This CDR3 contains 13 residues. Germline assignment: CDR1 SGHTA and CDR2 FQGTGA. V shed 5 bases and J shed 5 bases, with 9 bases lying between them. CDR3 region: CASSAVVTGELFF. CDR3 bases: TGTGCCAGCAGCGCAGTTGTAACCGGGGAGCTGTTTTTT.

CDR3 sequence: CATSKAPTAPYNEQFF. DNA for the CDR3: TGTGCCACCAGCAAGGCCCCCACAGCGCCGTACAATGAGCAGTTCTTC. The gene calls are TRBV15 and TRBJ2-1; D remains ambiguous. The V end was cut by 4 bases, the J end by 4 bases, with 17 bases between. The germline gives CDR1 LNHNV, CDR2 YYDKDF (reference sequence). The CDR3 has 16 residues.

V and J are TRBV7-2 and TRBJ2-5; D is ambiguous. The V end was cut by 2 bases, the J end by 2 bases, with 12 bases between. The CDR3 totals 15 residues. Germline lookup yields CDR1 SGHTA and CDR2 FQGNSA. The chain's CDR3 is CASSLSRLEQETQYF. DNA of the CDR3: TGTGCCAGCAGCTTATCCCGACTGGAACAAGAGACCCAGTACTTC.

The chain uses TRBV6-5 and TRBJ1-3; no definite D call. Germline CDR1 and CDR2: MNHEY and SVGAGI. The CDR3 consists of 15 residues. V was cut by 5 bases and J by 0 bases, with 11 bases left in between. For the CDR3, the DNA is TGTGCCAGCAGTCCTAATTTCAGCTCTGGAAACACCATATATTTT. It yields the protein CASSPNFSSGNTIYF.

The CDR3: CASSLDRLARRETQYF. The CDR3 bases are TGTGCCAGCAGCTTAGACCGACTAGCGCGAAGAGAGACCCAGTACTTC. The J gene is TRBJ2-5, the V gene TRBV11-3, with 8 nucleotides matching TRBD2. Trimming at V came to 0 bases and at J to 4 bases, leaving 7 bases not matched to a gene. This CDR3 contains 16 residues. CDR1 is SGHNT and CDR2 is YENEEA in the germline V gene. Using reference TRBV11-3 and TRBJ2-5 for the parts outside the CDR3, the full variable domain is EAGVVQSPRYKIIEKKQPVAFWCNPISGHNTLYWYLQNLGQGPELLIRYENEEAVDDSQLPKDRFSAERLKGVDSTLKIQPAELGDSAVYLCASSLDRLARRETQYFGPGTRLLVL.

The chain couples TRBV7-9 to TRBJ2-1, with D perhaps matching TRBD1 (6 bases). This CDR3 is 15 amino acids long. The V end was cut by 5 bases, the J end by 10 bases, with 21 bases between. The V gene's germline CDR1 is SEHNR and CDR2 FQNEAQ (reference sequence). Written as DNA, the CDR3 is TGTGCCAGCAGCCTAGAGGGGGTCCCTTCGGGAGAGCAGTTCTTC. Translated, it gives CASSLEGVPSGEQFF.

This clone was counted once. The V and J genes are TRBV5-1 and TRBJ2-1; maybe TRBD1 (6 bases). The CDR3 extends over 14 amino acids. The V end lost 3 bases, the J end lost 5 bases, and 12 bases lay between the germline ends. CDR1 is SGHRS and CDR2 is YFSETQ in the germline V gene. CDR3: CASSSGVVHNEQFF. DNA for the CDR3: TGCGCCAGCAGCTCAGGGGTGGTTCACAATGAGCAGTTCTTC.

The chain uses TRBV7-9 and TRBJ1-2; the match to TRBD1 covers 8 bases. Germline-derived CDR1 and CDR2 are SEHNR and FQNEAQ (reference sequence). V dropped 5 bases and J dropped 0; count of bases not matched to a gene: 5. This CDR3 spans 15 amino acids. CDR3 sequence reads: CASSMGQAPNYGYTF. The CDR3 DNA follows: TGTGCCAGCAGCATGGGACAGGCCCCTAACTATGGCTACACCTTC.

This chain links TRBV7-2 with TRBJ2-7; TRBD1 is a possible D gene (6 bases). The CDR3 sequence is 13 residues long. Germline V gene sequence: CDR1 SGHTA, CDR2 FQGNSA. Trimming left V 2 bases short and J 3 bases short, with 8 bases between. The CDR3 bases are TGTGCCAGCAGCTTACAGGGGAACTACGAGCAGTACTTC. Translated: CASSLQGNYEQYF. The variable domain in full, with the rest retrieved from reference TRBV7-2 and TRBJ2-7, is GAGVSQSPSNKVTEKGKDVELRCDPISGHTALYWYRQSLGQGLEFLIYFQGNSAPDKSGLPSDRFSAERTGGSVSTLTIQRTQQEDSAVYLCASSLQGNYEQYFGPGTRLTVT.

The CDR3 nucleotides are TGTGCCAGCAGTAAGACAGGGGGGGAGGAGACCCAGTACTTC. Residues: CASSKTGGEETQYF. This sequence joins TRBV28 and TRBJ2-5; 9 bases fit TRBD1. The trim removed 5 bases at V and 5 bases at J, leaving 6 bases unmatched. The CDR3 loop spans 14 amino acids. The germline CDR1 and CDR2 sequences are MDHEN and SYDVKM.

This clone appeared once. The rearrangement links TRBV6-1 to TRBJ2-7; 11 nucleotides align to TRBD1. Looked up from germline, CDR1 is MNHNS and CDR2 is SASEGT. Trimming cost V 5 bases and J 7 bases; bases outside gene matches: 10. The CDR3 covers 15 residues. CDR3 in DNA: TGTGCCAGCAGTATCGGGACAGGGGGAAGTAGGGAGCAGTACTTC. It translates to CASSIGTGGSREQYF.

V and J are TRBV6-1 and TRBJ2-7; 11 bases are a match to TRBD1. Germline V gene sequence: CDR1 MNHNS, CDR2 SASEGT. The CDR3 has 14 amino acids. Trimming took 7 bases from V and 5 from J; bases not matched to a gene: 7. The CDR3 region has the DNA TGTGCCAGCAAGCTGGGACAGGGGGTCCACGAGCAGTACTTC. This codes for CASKLGQGVHEQYF.

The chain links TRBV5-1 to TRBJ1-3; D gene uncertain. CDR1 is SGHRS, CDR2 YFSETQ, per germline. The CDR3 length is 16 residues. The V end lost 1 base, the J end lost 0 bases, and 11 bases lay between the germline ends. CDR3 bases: TGCGCCAGCAGCTTGCGGCACCCGAGCTCTGGAAACACCATATATTTT. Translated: CASSLRHPSSGNTIYF.